This entry describes one T cell receptor (beta chain). This sample is part of a study of blood T cell repertoires in COVID-19. In the study overall: Acute-phase and convalescent COVID-19 samples originated in the United States, Italy and Spain. The analysed material was cDNA or gDNA that came from T cells, B-cell-depleted T cells, or PBMCs.

Original processing notes: Amplification with reference gene primers provided the estimates of nucleated cell counts. TCRdb's copy holds only in-frame clones and misses some; the assay was immunoSEQ multiplex PCR. The DNA gave D and trimming, while V, J and clone size come from that table. Altogether over 130,000 clones are present, roughly 84% being singletons, with the ten largest covering about 8.1%. The sequence derives from a man aged 25-45 years with COVID-19, enrolled during active disease. Source material: peripheral blood.

CDR3 amino acids: CSGGMAVAPYEQYF. CDR3 DNA: TGCAGCGGCGGAATGGCAGTTGCCCCCTACGAGCAGTACTTC. The chain joins TRBV29-1 to TRBJ2-7; D gene uncertain. CDR1 and CDR2 from the germline V gene are SQVTM and ANQGSEA. CDR3 size: 14 residues. The V end was cut by 7 bases, the J end by 2 bases, with 18 bases between.